The entry that follows covers one TCR beta chain sequence. Antigen specificity is unknown. This sample is part of a study of identical twins. The CDR3 covers 17 residues. V lost 1 base and J lost 0, with 13 bases in between. The germline V gene has CDR1 SGHKS and CDR2 YYEKEE (reference sequence). cDNA molecules carried unique molecular identifiers, and template switching added a universal primer site. TCRdb reprocessed the 5' RACE reads via MiXCR and lists one record per CDR3 protein. The sample records some 1,700,000 distinct CDR3 sequences, under 35% being singletons. Study-level results: There was more out-of-frame TCR alpha sharing in monozygotic twins than models estimated. Abundant beta clonotypes from cord blood bore fewer insertions; memory repertoires lacked this pattern. Twin-shared out-of-frame alpha sequences showed excess low generation probability.

This TCR derives from a newborn girl in good health. The J gene is TRBJ1-4, the V gene TRBV5-5; weak D call: TRBD1 (6 bases). The sequenced sample consisted of cord blood. CDR3 nucleotides: TGTGCCAGCAGCTTGAGGGGGAGCGGGGCAACTAATGAAAAACTGTTTTTT. It codes for CASSLRGSGATNEKLFF.